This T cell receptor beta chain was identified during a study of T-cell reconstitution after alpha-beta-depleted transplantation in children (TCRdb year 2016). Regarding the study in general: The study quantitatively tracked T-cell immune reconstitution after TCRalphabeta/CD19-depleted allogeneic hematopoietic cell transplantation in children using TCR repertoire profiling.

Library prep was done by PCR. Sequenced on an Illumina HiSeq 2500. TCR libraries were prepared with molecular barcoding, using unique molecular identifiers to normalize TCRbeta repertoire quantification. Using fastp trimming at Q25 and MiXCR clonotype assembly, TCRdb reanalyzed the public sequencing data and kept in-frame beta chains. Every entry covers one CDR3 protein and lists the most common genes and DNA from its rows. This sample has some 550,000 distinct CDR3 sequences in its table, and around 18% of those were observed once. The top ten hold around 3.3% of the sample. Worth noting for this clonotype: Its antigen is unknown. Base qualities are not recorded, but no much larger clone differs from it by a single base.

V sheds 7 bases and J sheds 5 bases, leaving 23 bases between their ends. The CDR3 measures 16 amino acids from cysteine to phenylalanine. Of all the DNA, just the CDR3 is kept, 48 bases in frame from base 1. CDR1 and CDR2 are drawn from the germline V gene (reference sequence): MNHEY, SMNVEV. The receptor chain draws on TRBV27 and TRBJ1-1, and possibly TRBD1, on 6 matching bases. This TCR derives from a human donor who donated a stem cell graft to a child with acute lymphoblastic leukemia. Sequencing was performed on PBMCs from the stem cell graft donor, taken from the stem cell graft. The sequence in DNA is TGTGCCAGCATCTCCAACTCTCGGGGGCGTGGGACTGAAGCTTTCTTT. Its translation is CASISNSRGRGTEAFF.